This T cell receptor (beta chain) was identified in a study of T cell repertoires in cytomegalovirus infection. Study-level information: CMV infection plus the matching HLA type was flagged by public TCR beta signatures. Overall study findings and caveats: HLA-C-restricted CMV clonotypes gave the most frequent clonotype in two of eight donors.

As concerns this clonotype: The antigen is unknown.

J lost 2 bases, V lost 10 bases, and 8 bases had no gene match. This CDR3 comprises 14 residues. TCRdb reprocessed the reads via MiXCR and lists one record per CDR3 protein. The sample has roughly 990,000 distinct CDR3 sequences; around a third are singletons. The clonotype was recovered from a human donor in good health (CMV status not recorded). Some clones in this sample may be carry-over from other donors' samples. The chain recombines TRBV12-3 or TRBV12-4 with TRBJ2-3; 8 bases are shared with TRBD2. Sample: cultured CD8+ T cells from PBMCs, taken from culture after CMV antigen stimulation. In DNA, the CDR3 is TGTGCCACGATCAAGCGGGGGTACACAGATACGCAGTATTTT. Protein sequence: CATIKRGYTDTQYF.